A single sample gave rise to the 2 T cell receptor beta chains below, sequenced in a study of cytomegalovirus exposure and HLA in healthy donors. A multiplex PCR was run with 60 Vbeta primers and 13 Jbeta primers. Profiled with immunoSEQ multiplex PCR; TCRdb holds only in-frame clones, not every one. The table records fewer than 150,000 clones, approximately 80% of them present only once. The specimen sequenced was PBMCs. Every receptor here comes from a woman aged 40 to 50 in good health and CMV-seropositive.

The chain links TRBV27 to TRBJ2-1; TRBD2 matches at 9 bases. The trim removed 6 bases at V and 10 bases at J, leaving 13 bases unmatched. In germline, CDR1 is MNHEY, CDR2 SMNVEV (reference sequence). The CDR3 is 15 amino acids. The CDR3 reads CASRSGTSLPKEQFF. In DNA form, the CDR3 reads TGTGCCAGCAGGTCCGGGACTAGCCTTCCAAAAGAGCAGTTCTTC.

This chain links TRBV29-1 with TRBJ2-1, with TRBD2 matching 10 bases. Trimming cost V 6 bases and J 3 bases; bases outside gene matches: 5. The germline gives CDR1 SQVTM, CDR2 ANQGSEA. The CDR3 spans 14 residues. The chain's CDR3 is CSVDSGRFYNEQFF. CDR3 DNA: TGCAGCGTAGATAGCGGGAGGTTCTACAATGAGCAGTTCTTC.